This TCR beta chain originates from a study of blood T cell repertoires in COVID-19 (TCRdb year 2020). Background for the entire study: The collaborator samples originated in the United States, Italy and Spain and spanned the acute and convalescent phases of COVID-19. Samples were obtained from the ongoing ImmuneRACE study (first 160 participants) and from over 1,000 subjects provided by 6 global collaborators. Subjects who had been exposed to COVID-19, were actively infected with it, or had recovered from it provided the deeply sampled blood TCRbeta repertoires that made up the dataset. The repertoires were made available in a free public database intended to serve as a resource for research on the immune response to SARS-CoV-2. Where HLA class I and class II types were available, the types were taken from metadata supplied by the sample provider, not from assay-based typing. The prospective study material was composed of cDNA or gDNA derived from T cells, B-cell-depleted T cells, or PBMCs. Nearly every sample came with metadata listing a de-identified subject ID, COVID-19 status, age in years and sex. What the study reported, not specific to this receptor: The quantity of clinical and demographic metadata differed by source and by participant and was supplied without curation.

The immunoSEQ Assay, a bias-controlled multiplex PCR, was used to amplify TCRbeta CDR3 regions from genomic DNA. Concerning the study's data processing: The number of nucleated cells in each sample was estimated from the amplification of reference gene primers within the assay. Sequence reads were collapsed and filtered to measure the absolute abundance of every unique TCRbeta CDR3 rearrangement. For each sample, productive Simpson clonality was calculated by taking the square root of Simpson's diversity index across productive rearrangements. TCRdb re-hosts the immuneACCESS table, in-frame sequences only. Its copies lack some clones; in the studies checked, an unresolved V gene accounts for under half of them, and the cause for the rest is not known. The V and J calls and clone size come from that table; D and trimming were worked out from the DNA. Recorded for this sample are 370,000 or so clones; about 90% of them occurred a single time. 1% to 1.5% of the sample goes to the ten largest clones.

The CDR3 runs 18 amino acids, cysteine and phenylalanine included. This entry keeps only the CDR3 DNA: 54 bases, framed from base 1. Unmatched junction bases come to 14, with V trimmed by 5 bases and J by 0 bases. The CDR1 and CDR2 encoded by the germline V gene (reference sequence) are MNHEY and SMNVEV. A word on this clone: Which antigen it targets is not known. The sample holds no much larger clone one base away, and base qualities are not on file.

Participants in the prospective study were enrolled through a virtual design, were aged roughly 18 to 100 years, and lived in roughly 24 United States geographic areas. In the prospective study, cohorts were assigned on the basis of participant-reported clinical history obtained from a screening survey and a study questionnaire. ImmuneRACE Cohort 3 recovered participants were defined by two consecutive negative NP/OP PCR tests, healthcare professional clearance, or symptom resolution. Mobile phlebotomists in the prospective study collected whole blood, serum and a nasopharyngeal or oropharyngeal swab from every participant. Over an approximately 2-month period, participants in the prospective study had the option of providing additional blood draws and questionnaires. Blood samples from the prospective study were shipped frozen or at room temperature prior to DNA extraction.

The rearranged segments are TRBV27 and TRBJ1-1, with TRBD1 identical over 8 junction bases. The TCR originated in a man aged 25-40 years who had recovered from COVID-19. The material sequenced was PBMCs or T cells enriched from blood (not recorded which). The sequenced DNA is TGTGCCAGCAGTCCTCGGACAGGGACGCCTTTCATGAACACTGAAGCTTTCTTT. This codes for CASSPRTGTPFMNTEAFF.